The 6 T cell receptor beta chains presented below share a single source sample, sequenced in a study of T cell changes during pregnancy in multiple sclerosis. Sequencing was performed with immunoSEQ multiplex PCR; in TCRdb, only in-frame clones are kept and a portion is missing. The sample records roughly 89,000 clones, around 94% being singletons. The source material was peripheral blood, sampled after pregnancy. Receptors were obtained from a female donor in good health, enrolled as a control in a pregnancy study.

The chain combines TRBV5-1 with TRBJ2-2; 7 bases align to TRBD2. Unmatched junction bases numbered 9, after V lost 6 bases and J lost 4 bases. CDR1 is SGHRS and CDR2 is YFSETQ in the germline V gene. The CDR3 length is 15 residues. The chain's CDR3 is CASTDGGRGTGELFF. CDR3 DNA sequence: TGCGCCAGCACCGATGGCGGGAGAGGCACCGGGGAGCTGTTTTTT.

The chain is built from TRBV4-2 and TRBJ2-3; the match to TRBD2 covers 9 bases. Germline V lookup: CDR1 LGHNA, CDR2 YNFKEQ. The CDR3 has 16 amino acids. The J segment lost 5 bases and the V segment lost 8 bases, leaving 14 bases of the junction unmatched. CDR3 region: CASGAGREGRGDTQYF. CDR3 nucleotide sequence: TGTGCCAGCGGCGCGGGGCGGGAGGGCCGTGGAGATACGCAGTATTTT.

This chain links TRBV5-5 with TRBJ2-7, with TRBD2 identical over 8 bases. The CDR3 has 15 amino acids. CDR1 is SGHKS and CDR2 is YYEKEE in the germline V gene (reference sequence). V shed 2 bases, J shed 1 base, and the junction held 5 bases outside the gene matches. CDR3 region: CASSLLSGGSYEQYF. Written as DNA, the CDR3 is TGTGCCAGCAGCTTATTGTCGGGAGGGTCCTACGAGCAGTACTTC. The whole variable domain, remainder taken from reference TRBV5-5 and TRBJ2-7, is DAGVTQSPTHLIKTRGQQVTLRCSPISGHKSVSWYQQVLGQGPQFIFQYYEKEERGRGNFPDRFSARQFPNYSSELNVNALLLGDSALYLCASSLLSGGSYEQYFGPGTRLTVT.

The chain carries TRBV6-6 and TRBJ1-1; D gene uncertain. This CDR3 region has 14 residues. Germline CDR1 reads MNHNY; CDR2 reads SVGAGI (reference sequence). Trimming cost V 2 bases and J 1 base, with 8 bases left between them. The CDR3 loop reads CASSYPPENTEAFF. The CDR3 bases are TGTGCCAGCAGTTACCCGCCAGAGAACACTGAAGCTTTCTTT.

This rearrangement joins TRBV11-2 to TRBJ2-7, with a weak D call TRBD2 (5 bases). V shed 4 bases and J shed 6 bases, with 19 bases lying between them. Per germline, CDR1 SGHAT and CDR2 FQNNGV. CDR3 size: 15 residues. CDR3 residues: CASSWTGGSAVEQYF. CDR3 sequence (DNA): TGTGCCAGCAGCTGGACGGGCGGTAGCGCCGTCGAGCAGTACTTC.

The V call is TRBV30, the J call TRBJ1-5, with D possibly matching TRBD1 (5 bases). CDR1 is GTSNPN and CDR2 is SVGIG in the germline V gene (reference sequence). The ends were cut back, 4 bases at V and 4 bases at J, with 14 bases in the middle. The CDR3 extends over 14 amino acids. The DNA for the CDR3 is TGTGCCTGGATTTCACAGGACCGGAATCAGCCCCAGCATTTT. It yields the protein CAWISQDRNQPQHF.